This is a list of T cell receptor beta chains from one sample in a study of identical twins. TCRdb called the 5' RACE reads again in MiXCR, with one record for every CDR3 protein. The table has approximately 490,000 distinct CDR3 sequences, around 24% seen once. A further study also used this sample, focusing on yellow fever vaccine responses in identical twins.

Sequencing was carried out using CD4+ T cells sorted from blood. The receptor source for this set is a young woman in good health. The CDR3 runs from the conserved cysteine through the conserved F or W. The D gene is left open where the match is weak. For some rows the clone size is stated as once, few or many, or as a class when expanded; others skip it.

len	d_gene	v_gene	j_gene	abundance	CDR3nt	CDR3aa
16	TRBD2	TRBV10-3	TRBJ2-1	NA	TGTGCCATCAGTGAGTCGACTGGCGGGAGTAGGAATGAGCAGTTCTTC	CAISESTGGSRNEQFF
15	TRBD2	TRBV20-1	TRBJ2-1	NA	TGCAGTGCTAGAGGAGCGGGAGATCAATACAATGAGCAGTTCTTC	CSARGAGDQYNEQFF
13	NA	TRBV12-3/TRBV12-4	TRBJ1-2	many	TGTGCCAGCAGTATAAGGGACTACTATGGCTACACCTTC	CASSIRDYYGYTF
13	NA	TRBV20-1	TRBJ2-1	NA	TGCAGTTTAGGGGGGGCGCGTATCAATGAGCAGTTCTTC	CSLGGARINEQFF
15	NA	TRBV12-3/TRBV12-4	TRBJ2-5	NA	TGTGCCAGCAGTTCAGTGGCGCGGTACCAAGAGACCCAGTACTTC	CASSSVARYQETQYF
18	NA	TRBV29-1	TRBJ2-3	few	TGCAGCGTTGAAGGGGCCTCACGCCGACAGGATAGCACAGATACGCAGTATTTT	CSVEGASRRQDSTDTQYF
13	NA	TRBV2	TRBJ1-1	few	TGTGCCAGCAGTGAACAGCCGAACACTGAAGCTTTCTTT	CASSEQPNTEAFF
14	NA	TRBV20-1	TRBJ1-5	NA	TGCAGTGCTAGAGGGCTTCAGGGCAATCAGCCCCAGCATTTT	CSARGLQGNQPQHF
14	TRBD1	TRBV14	TRBJ1-2	few	TGTGCCAGCAGCCAAGGCCACAGGGGTTATGGCTACACCTTC	CASSQGHRGYGYTF
15	NA	TRBV5-1	TRBJ2-1	NA	TGCGCCAGCAGCTTGATAGGTTCAGATTACAATGAGCAGTTCTTC	CASSLIGSDYNEQFF
14	TRBD2	TRBV7-9	TRBJ2-5	NA	TGTGCCAGCAGCCATACTAGCGTCCAAGAGACCCAGTACTTC	CASSHTSVQETQYF
12	TRBD1	TRBV20-1	TRBJ1-5	NA	TGCAGTGCTACAGGGGGGGATCAGCCCCAGCATTTT	CSATGGDQPQHF
14	NA	TRBV5-1	TRBJ1-4	NA	TGCGCCAGCAGCTTTCTAGGGGTTGAGGAAAAACTGTTTTTT	CASSFLGVEEKLFF
14	NA	TRBV5-1	TRBJ1-1	few	TGCGCCAGCAGCGCCTGGTCAATCGGGGCTGAAGCTTTCTTT	CASSAWSIGAEAFF
15	TRBD1	TRBV28	TRBJ2-5	NA	TGTGCCAGCAGGCCGGACAGGGGGATCGGAGAGACCCAGTACTTC	CASRPDRGIGETQYF
11	NA	TRBV12-3/TRBV12-4	TRBJ2-1	NA	TGTGCCAGCAAATATGTGGGTGAGCAGTTCTTC	CASKYVGEQFF
14	NA	TRBV5-5	TRBJ2-5	NA	TGTGCCAGCAGCTTCTTCAGGGATGGCGAGACCCAGTACTTC	CASSFFRDGETQYF
17	TRBD2	TRBV5-1	TRBJ2-1	NA	TGCGCCAGCAGCTTGTTGGAAACTAGCGGGGAGGAGAATGAGCAGTTCTTC	CASSLLETSGEENEQFF
14	NA	TRBV4-2	TRBJ1-2	few	TGTGCCAGCAGCCAGGGCCGGGACTTCTATGGCTACACCTTC	CASSQGRDFYGYTF
16	NA	TRBV10-3	TRBJ2-3	NA	TGTGCCATCAGTGATGCGGGGAACTCGAGCACAGATACGCAGTATTTT	CAISDAGNSSTDTQYF
12	NA	TRBV5-1	TRBJ2-1	many	TGCGCCAGCAGCGCGGATGCTAATGAGCAGTTCTTC	CASSADANEQFF
13	NA	TRBV6-2/TRBV6-3	TRBJ2-2	few	TGTGCCACCCGCCGGGGGCCGGGCGGGGAGCTGTTTTTT	CATRRGPGGELFF
14	TRBD1	TRBV20-1	TRBJ1-1	NA	TGCAGTGCTAGAGAAACGGGACAGTACACTGAAGCTTTCTTT	CSARETGQYTEAFF
13	TRBD1	TRBV6-1	TRBJ2-2	NA	TGTGCCAGCAACGAGGGGGCCGGGCGGGAGCTGTTTTTT	CASNEGAGRELFF
17	TRBD2	TRBV10-3	TRBJ2-3	NA	TGTGCCATCAGTGAAGTGGTTAGCGGGCTTAGCACAGATACGCAGTATTTT	CAISEVVSGLSTDTQYF
13	NA	TRBV4-2	TRBJ2-1	NA	TGTGCCAGCAGCCGGGACCTCTACAATGAGCAGTTCTTC	CASSRDLYNEQFF
13	NA	TRBV20-1	TRBJ2-5	NA	TGCAGTGCTACCCGGGGTGTCCAAGAGACCCAGTACTTC	CSATRGVQETQYF
13	TRBD1	TRBV12-3/TRBV12-4	TRBJ2-7	few	TGTGCCAGCAGTTTAGACAGGGGCCACGAGCAGTACTTC	CASSLDRGHEQYF
18	TRBD2	TRBV11-1	TRBJ2-2	few	TGTGCCAGCAGCTTAGGCGGACTAGCGGGAACAAACACCGGGGAGCTGTTTTTT	CASSLGGLAGTNTGELFF
17	NA	TRBV2	TRBJ2-3	NA	TGTGCCAGCTGGTCACAATACAGGGTTGAAAACACAGATACGCAGTATTTT	CASWSQYRVENTDTQYF
14	NA	TRBV6-5	TRBJ2-2	few	TGTGCCAGCAGTTACTCAGGGTACACCGGGGAGCTGTTTTTT	CASSYSGYTGELFF
15	TRBD1	TRBV7-2	TRBJ1-2	NA	TGTGCCAGCAGCTTACGGGACAGGCCCTTCTATGGCTACACCTTC	CASSLRDRPFYGYTF
15	NA	TRBV11-3	TRBJ2-7	few	TGTGCCAGCACGGGCGGGACCGCAATGGAATACGAGCAGTACTTC	CASTGGTAMEYEQYF
17	TRBD2	TRBV15	TRBJ2-1	many	TGTGCCACCAGCAGATCGGGGACTAGCGGGAAAGGCAATGAGCAGTTCTTC	CATSRSGTSGKGNEQFF
15	TRBD1	TRBV12-3/TRBV12-4	TRBJ1-1	many	TGTGCCAGCAGGCGAACAGGGGGCGCTTTCACTGAAGCTTTCTTT	CASRRTGGAFTEAFF
14	TRBD2	TRBV29-1	TRBJ2-2	NA	TGCAGCGTTCTAGCGGGGGGAAACACCGGGGAGCTGTTTTTT	CSVLAGGNTGELFF
15	TRBD2	TRBV12-3/TRBV12-4	TRBJ2-1	few	TGTGCCAGCAGGATGCTAGCGGGGGTCATCGATGAGCAGTTCTTC	CASRMLAGVIDEQFF
15	TRBD2	TRBV12-3/TRBV12-4	TRBJ2-4	NA	TGTGCCAGCAGGGAGCGGGGCTTAGCCAAAAACATTCAGTACTTC	CASRERGLAKNIQYF
16	NA	TRBV10-3	TRBJ2-1	once	TGTGCCATCAGTGAGGTGGGGACACAGCAGTACAATGAGCAGTTCTTC	CAISEVGTQQYNEQFF
15	NA	TRBV7-8	TRBJ2-7	NA	TGTGCCAGCAGCTTAGTCGGGTTGTCAGCCTACGAGCAGTACTTC	CASSLVGLSAYEQYF
16	NA	TRBV9	TRBJ2-1	NA	TGTGCCAGCAGCGGAACAGAGGTGGGGTTCTACAATGAGCAGTTCTTC	CASSGTEVGFYNEQFF
15	TRBD2	TRBV10-3	TRBJ2-7	NA	TGTGCCATCAGTGGAGGGACTAGCGGCTCCTACGAGCAGTACTTC	CAISGGTSGSYEQYF
15	NA	TRBV3-1	TRBJ2-5	NA	TGTGCCAGCAGCCAAGAATGGACGTCCCAAGAGACCCAGTACTTC	CASSQEWTSQETQYF
17	TRBD2	TRBV27	TRBJ2-3	few	TGTGCCAGCAGGATAGCGGGGGGGAATACAAGGACAGATACGCAGTATTTT	CASRIAGGNTRTDTQYF
17	TRBD2	TRBV28	TRBJ2-5	NA	TGTGCCAGCAGTTCCCCCGGGGCGGGGGGGGAACTGGAGACCCAGTACTTC	CASSSPGAGGELETQYF
15	NA	TRBV15	TRBJ2-5	few	TGTGCCACCAGCAGAGATATGGGGCCTGAGGAGACCCAGTACTTC	CATSRDMGPEETQYF
15	NA	TRBV5-8	TRBJ2-1	NA	TGTGCCAGCAGCTTGAGGAGCGGAGCCCACAATGAGCAGTTCTTC	CASSLRSGAHNEQFF
15	TRBD2	TRBV10-2	TRBJ2-1	NA	TGCGCCAGCAGGGCCACCGGGACTAGATACAATGAGCAGTTCTTC	CASRATGTRYNEQFF